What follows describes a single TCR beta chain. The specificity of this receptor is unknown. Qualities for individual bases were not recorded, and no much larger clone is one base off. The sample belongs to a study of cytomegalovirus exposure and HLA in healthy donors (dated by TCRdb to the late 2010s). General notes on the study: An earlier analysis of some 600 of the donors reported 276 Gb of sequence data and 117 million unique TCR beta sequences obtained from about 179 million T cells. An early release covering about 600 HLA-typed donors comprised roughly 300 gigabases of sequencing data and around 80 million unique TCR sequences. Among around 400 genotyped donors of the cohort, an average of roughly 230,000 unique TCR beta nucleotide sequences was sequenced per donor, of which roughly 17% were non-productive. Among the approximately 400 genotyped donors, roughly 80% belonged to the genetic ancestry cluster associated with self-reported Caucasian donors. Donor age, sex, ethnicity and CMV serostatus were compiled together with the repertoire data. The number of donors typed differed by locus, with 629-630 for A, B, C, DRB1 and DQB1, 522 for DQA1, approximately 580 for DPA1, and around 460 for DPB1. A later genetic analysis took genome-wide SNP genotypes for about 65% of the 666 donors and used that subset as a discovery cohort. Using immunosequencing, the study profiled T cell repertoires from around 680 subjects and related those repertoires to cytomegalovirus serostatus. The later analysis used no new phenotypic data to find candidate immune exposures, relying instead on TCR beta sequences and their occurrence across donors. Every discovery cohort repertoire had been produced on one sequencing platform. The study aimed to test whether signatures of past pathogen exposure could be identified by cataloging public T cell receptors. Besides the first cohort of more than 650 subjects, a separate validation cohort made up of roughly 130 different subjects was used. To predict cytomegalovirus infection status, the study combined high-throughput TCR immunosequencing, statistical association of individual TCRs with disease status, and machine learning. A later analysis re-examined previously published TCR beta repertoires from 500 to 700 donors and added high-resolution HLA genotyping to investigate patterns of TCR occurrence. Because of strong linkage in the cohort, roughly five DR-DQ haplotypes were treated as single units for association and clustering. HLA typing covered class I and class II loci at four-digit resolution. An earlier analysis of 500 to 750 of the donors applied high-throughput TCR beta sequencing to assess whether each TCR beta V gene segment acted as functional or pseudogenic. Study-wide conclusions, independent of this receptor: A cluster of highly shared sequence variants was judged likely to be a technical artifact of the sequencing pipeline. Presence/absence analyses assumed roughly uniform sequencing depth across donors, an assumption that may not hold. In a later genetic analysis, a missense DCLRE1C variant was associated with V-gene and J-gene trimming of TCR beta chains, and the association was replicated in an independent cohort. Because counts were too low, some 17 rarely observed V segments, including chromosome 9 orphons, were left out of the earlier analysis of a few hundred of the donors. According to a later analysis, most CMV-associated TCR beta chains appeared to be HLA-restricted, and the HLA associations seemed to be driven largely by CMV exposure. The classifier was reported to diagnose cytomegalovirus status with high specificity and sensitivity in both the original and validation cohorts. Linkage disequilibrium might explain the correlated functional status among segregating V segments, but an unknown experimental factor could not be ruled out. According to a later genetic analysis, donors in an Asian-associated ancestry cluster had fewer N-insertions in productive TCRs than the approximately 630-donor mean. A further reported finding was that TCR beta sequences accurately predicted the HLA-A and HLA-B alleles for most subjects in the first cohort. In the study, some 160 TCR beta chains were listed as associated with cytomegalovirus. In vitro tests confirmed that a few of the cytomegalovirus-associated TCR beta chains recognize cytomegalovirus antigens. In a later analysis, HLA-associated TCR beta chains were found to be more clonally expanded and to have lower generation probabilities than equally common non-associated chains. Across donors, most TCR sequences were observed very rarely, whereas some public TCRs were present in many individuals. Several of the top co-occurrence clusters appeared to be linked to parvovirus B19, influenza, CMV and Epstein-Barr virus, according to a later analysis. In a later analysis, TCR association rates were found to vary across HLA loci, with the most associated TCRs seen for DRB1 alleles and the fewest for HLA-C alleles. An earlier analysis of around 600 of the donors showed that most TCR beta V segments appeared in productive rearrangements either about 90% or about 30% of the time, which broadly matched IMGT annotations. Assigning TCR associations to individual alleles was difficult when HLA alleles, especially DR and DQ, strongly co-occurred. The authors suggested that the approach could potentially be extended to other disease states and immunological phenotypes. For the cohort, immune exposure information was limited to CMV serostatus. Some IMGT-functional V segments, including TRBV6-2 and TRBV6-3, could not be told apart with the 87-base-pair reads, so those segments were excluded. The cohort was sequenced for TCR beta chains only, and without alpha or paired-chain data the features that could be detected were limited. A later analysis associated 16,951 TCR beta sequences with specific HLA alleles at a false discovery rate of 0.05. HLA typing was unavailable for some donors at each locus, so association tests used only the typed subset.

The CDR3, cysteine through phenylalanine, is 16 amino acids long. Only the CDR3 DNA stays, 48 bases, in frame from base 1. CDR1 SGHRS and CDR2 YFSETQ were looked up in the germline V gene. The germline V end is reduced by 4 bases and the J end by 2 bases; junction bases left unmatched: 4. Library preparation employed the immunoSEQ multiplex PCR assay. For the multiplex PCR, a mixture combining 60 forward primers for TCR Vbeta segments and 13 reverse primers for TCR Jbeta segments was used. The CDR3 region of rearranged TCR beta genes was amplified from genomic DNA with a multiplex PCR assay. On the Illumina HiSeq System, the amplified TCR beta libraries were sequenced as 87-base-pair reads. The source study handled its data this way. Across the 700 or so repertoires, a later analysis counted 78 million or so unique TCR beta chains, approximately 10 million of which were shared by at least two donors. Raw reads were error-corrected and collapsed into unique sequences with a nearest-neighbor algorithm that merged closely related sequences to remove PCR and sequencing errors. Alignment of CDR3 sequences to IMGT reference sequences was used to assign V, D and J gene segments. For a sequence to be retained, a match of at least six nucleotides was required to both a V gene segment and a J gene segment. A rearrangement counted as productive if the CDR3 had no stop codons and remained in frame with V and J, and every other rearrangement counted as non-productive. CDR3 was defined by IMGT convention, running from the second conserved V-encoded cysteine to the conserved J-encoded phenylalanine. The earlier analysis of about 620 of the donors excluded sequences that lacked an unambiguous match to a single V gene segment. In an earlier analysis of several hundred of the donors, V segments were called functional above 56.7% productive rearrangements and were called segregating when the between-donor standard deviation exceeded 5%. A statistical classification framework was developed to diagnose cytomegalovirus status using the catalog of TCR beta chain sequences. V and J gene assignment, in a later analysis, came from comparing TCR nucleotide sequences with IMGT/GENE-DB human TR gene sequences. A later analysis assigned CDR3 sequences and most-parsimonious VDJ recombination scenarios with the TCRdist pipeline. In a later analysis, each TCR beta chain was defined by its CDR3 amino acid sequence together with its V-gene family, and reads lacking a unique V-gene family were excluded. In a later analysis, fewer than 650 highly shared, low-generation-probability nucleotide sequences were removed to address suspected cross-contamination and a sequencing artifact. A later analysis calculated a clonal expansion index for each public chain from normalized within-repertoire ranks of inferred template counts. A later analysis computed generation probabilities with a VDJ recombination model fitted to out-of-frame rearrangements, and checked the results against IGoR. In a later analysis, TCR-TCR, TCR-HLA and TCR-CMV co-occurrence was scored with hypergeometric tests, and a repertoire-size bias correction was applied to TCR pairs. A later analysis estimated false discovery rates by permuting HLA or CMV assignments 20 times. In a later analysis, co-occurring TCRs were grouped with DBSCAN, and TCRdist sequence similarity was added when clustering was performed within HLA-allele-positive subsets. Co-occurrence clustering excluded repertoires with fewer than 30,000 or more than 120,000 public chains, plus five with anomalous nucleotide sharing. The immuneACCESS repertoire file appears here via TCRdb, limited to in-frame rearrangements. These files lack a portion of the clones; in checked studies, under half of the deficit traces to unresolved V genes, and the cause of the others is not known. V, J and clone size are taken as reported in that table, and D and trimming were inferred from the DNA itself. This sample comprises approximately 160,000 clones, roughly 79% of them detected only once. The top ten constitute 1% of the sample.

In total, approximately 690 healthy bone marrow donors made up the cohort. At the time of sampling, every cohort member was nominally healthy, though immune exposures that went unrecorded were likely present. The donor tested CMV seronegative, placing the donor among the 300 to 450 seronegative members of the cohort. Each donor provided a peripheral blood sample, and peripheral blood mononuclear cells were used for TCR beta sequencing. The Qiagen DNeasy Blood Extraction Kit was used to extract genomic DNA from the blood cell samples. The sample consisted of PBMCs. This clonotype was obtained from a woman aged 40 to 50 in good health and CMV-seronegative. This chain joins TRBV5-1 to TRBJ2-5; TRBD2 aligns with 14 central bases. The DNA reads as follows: TGCGCCAGCAGCCCTGGGACTAGCGGGAGACAAGAGACCCAGTACTTC. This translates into CASSPGTSGRQETQYF.